The source of this T cell receptor (beta chain) is a study of vaccination and CD4 T cells after COVID-19. In germline, CDR1 is KGHDR, CDR2 SFDVKD. V shed 6 bases, J shed 2 bases, and the junction held 11 bases outside the gene matches. The CDR3 contains 18 residues. The Oncomine TCR Beta short-read assay was applied to DNA of cultured CD4+ T cells. TCRdb reprocessed the PCR reads with MiXCR, giving one entry per CDR3 protein. The table lists over 12,000 distinct CDR3 sequences, roughly 61% of them singletons, with 15% to 20% in the top ten. As for treatment: roughly 11-day PBMC culture with coronavirus spike peptide pools or control peptides (ViraFEST assay). As to this clonotype: The antigen remains unidentified.

The chain uses TRBV24-1 and TRBJ2-6; 8 nucleotides line up with TRBD1. The sequenced sample was CD4+ T cells from blood, cultured in vitro. The clonotype was recovered from a human donor who had recovered from COVID-19. The CDR3 nucleotides are TGTGCCACCAGTTCGGCGGGCAGGGGGCGAACTGGGGCCAACGTCCTGACTTTC. Translating gives CATSSAGRGRTGANVLTF.